This T cell receptor beta chain was sequenced during a study of blood T cell repertoires in COVID-19. About the research overall: Sample material is recorded as cDNA or gDNA derived from T cells, B-cell-depleted T cells, or PBMCs.

V lost 2 bases and J lost 6, with 17 bases in between. This CDR3 has 15 amino acids. In germline, CDR1 is MNHEY, CDR2 SVGAGI. Authors' analysis steps: By means of reference gene primer amplification, nucleated cell counts were estimated. TCRdb keeps only in-frame clones here, not all; method: immunoSEQ multiplex PCR. V and J calls and clone size are as listed in that table; D and trimming were resolved from the DNA. The table shows fewer than 350,000 clones, with 75% to 90% occurring only once. V gene TRBV6-5 combines with J gene TRBJ2-7; D possibly corresponds to TRBD2 (5 bases). Sequenced sample: peripheral blood. The sequence was collected from a woman between 25 and 40 years old who had recovered from COVID-19. In nucleotides, the CDR3 is TGTGCCAGCAGTTACGCGGGCGGAAGTACTTTCGAGCAGTACTTC. It translates to CASSYAGGSTFEQYF.